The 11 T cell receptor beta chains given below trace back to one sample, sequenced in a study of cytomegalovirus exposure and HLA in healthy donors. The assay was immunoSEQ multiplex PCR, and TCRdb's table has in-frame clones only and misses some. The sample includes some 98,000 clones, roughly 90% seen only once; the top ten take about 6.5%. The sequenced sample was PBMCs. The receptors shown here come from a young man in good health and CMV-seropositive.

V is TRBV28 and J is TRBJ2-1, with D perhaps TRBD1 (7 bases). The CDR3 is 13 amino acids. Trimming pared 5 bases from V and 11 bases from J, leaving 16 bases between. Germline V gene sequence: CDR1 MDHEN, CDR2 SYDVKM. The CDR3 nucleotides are TGTGCCAGCAGTAAATCCAGGGGGGATCAGCAGTTCTTC. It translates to CASSKSRGDQQFF.

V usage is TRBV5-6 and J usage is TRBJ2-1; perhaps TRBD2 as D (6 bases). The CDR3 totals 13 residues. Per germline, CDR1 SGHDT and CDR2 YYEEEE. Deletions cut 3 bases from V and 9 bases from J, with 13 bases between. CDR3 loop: CASSSTMGGEQFF. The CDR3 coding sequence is TGTGCCAGCAGCTCCACTATGGGGGGTGAGCAGTTCTTC.

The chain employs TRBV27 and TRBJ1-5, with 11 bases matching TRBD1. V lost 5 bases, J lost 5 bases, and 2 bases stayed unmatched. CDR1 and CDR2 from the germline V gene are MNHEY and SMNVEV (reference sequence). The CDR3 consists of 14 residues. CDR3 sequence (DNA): TGTGCCAGCAGTAGGACAGGGGGCTATCAGCCCCAGCATTTT. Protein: CASSRTGGYQPQHF.

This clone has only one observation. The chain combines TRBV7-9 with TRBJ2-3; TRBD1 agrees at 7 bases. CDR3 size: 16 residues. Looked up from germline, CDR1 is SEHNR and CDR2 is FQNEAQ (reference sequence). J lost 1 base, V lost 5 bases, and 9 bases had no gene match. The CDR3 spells CASSPPTGWGTDTQYF. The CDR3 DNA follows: TGTGCCAGCAGCCCCCCGACAGGGTGGGGCACAGATACGCAGTATTTT.

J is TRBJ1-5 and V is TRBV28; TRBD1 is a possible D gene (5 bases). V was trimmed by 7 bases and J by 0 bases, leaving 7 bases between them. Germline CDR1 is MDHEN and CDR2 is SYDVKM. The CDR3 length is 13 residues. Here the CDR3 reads CASNGHSNQPQHF. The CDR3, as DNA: TGTGCCAGCAACGGACATAGCAATCAGCCCCAGCATTTT.

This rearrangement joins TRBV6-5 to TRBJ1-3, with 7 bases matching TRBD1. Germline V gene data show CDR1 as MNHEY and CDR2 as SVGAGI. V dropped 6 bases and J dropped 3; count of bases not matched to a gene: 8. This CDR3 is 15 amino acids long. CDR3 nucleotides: TGTGCCAGCAGGATGACAGGGTCGGATGGAAACACCATATATTTT. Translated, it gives CASRMTGSDGNTIYF.

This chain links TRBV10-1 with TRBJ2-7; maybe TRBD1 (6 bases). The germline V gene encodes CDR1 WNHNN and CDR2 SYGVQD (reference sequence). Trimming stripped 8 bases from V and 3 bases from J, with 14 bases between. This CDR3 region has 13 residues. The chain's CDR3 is CASLRDTHYEQYF. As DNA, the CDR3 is TGCGCCAGCCTCCGGGACACCCACTACGAGCAGTACTTC.

The CDR3 bases are TGCGCCAGCAGCTTGGCCGGGACAGGGGAAGAGACCCAGTACTTC. Encoded protein: CASSLAGTGEETQYF. The chain links TRBV5-1 to TRBJ2-5; 10 nucleotides align to TRBD1. Germline assignment: CDR1 SGHRS and CDR2 YFSETQ. J gave up 3 bases and V 0 bases, and 2 bases lay outside the gene matches. The CDR3 runs 15 residues.

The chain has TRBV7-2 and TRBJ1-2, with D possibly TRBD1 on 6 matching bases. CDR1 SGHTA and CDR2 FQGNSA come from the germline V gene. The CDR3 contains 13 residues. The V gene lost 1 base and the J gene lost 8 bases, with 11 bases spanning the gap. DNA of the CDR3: TGTGCCAGCAGCTTAGGGGGGCAGGGAGGCTACACCTTC. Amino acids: CASSLGGQGGYTF.

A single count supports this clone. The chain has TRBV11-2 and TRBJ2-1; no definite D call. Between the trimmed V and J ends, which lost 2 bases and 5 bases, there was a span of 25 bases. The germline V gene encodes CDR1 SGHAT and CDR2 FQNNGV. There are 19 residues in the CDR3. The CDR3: CASSLLTASPVRVDNEQFF. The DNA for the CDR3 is TGTGCCAGCAGCTTACTCACGGCGTCACCTGTACGGGTCGACAATGAGCAGTTCTTC.

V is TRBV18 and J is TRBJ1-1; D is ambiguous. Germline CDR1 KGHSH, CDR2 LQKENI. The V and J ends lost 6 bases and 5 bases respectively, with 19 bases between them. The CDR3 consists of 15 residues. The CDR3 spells CASSPSGQFETEAFF. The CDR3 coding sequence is TGTGCCAGCTCGCCGAGTGGGCAGTTTGAAACTGAAGCTTTCTTT.